This record concerns one T cell receptor (beta chain) sequence. Its antigen is still unknown. With 2 bases removed from V and 4 bases from J, the gap between germline ends came to 15 bases. The CDR3 contains 15 residues. The germline V gene has CDR1 SGHDT and CDR2 YYEEEE. The data are from a study of identifying expanded T cells in peripheral blood. The study's findings and limits: Differentially abundant clones: about 1.3 between replicates, 16.4 at approximately two weeks, 19 at four. Clone count variance between approximately two-week samples rose with total template count.

Some clones are missing from TCRdb's copy, which holds only in-frame ones; the method was immunoSEQ multiplex PCR. The table shows some 99,000 clones, with approximately 90% occurring only once. Material: blood. The TCR originated in a person between 18 and 70 years old in good health. This sequence joins TRBV5-6 and TRBJ1-2; D is unresolved. The CDR3 DNA is TGTGCCAGCAGCTTCCAACACGATCTAACCTATGGCTACACCTTC. Its translation is CASSFQHDLTYGYTF.